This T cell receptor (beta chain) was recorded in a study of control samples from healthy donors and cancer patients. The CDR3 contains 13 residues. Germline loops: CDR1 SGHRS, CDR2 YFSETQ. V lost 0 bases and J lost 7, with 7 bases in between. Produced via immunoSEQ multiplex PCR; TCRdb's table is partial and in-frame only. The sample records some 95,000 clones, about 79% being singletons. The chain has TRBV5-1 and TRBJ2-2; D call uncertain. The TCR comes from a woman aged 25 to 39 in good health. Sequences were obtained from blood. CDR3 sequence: CASSLAVGGELFF. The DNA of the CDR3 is TGCGCCAGCAGCTTGGCCGTTGGCGGGGAGCTGTTTTTT. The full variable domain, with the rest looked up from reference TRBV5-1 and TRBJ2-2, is KAGVTQTPRYLIKTRGQQVTLSCSPISGHRSVSWYQQTPGQGLQFLFEYFSETQRNKGNFPGRFSGRQFSNSRSEMNVSTLELGDSALYLCASSLAVGGELFFGEGSRLTVL.